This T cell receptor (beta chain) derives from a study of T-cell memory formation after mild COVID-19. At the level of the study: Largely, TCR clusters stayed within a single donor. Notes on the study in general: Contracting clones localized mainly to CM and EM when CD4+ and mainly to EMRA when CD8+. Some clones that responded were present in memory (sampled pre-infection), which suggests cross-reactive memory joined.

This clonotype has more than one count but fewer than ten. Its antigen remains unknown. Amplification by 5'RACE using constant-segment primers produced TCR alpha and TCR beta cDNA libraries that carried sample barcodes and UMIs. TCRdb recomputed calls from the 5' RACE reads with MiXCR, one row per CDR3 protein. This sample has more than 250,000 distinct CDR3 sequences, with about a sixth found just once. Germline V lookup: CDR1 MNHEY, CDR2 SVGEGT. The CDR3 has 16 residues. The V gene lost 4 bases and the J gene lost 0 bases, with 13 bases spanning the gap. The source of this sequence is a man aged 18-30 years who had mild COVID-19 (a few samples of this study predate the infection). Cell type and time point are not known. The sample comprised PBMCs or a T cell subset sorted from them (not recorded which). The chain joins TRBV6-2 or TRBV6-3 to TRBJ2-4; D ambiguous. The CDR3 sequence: CASSLTKTLAKNIQYF. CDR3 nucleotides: TGTGCCAGCAGTTTGACCAAAACTCTAGCCAAAAACATTCAGTACTTC.